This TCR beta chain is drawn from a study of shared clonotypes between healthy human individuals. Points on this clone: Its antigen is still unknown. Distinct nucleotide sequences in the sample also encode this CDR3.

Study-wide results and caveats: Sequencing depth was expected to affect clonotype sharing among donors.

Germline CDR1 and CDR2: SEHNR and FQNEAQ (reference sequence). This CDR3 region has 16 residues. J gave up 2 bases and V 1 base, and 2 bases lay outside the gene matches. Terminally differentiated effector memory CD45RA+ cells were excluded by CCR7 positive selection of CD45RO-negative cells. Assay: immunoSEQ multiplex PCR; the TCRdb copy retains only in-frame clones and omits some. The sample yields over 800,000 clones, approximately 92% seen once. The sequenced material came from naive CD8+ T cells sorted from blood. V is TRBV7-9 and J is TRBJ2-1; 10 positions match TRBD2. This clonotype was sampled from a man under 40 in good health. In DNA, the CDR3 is TGTGCCAGCAGCTTAGGTGGACTAGCGGCCTACAATGAGCAGTTCTTC. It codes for CASSLGGLAAYNEQFF.